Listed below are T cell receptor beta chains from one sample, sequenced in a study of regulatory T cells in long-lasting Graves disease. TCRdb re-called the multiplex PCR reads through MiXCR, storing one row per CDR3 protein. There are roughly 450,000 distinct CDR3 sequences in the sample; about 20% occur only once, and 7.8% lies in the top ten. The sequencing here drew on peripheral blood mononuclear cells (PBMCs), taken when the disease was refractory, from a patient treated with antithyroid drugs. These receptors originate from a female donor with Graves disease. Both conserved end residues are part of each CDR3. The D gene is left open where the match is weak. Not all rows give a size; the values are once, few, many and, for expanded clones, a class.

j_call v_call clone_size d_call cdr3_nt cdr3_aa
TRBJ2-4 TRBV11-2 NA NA TGTGCCAGCAGCTATGAAGGTTTAGCCAAAAACATTCAGTACTTC CASSYEGLAKNIQYF
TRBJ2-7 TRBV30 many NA TGTGCCTGGAGGAAAACAACCACCTACGAGCAGTACTTC CAWRKTTTYEQYF
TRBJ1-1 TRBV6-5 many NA TGTGCCAGCAGTTACGGGGGGACCACTGAAGCTTTCTTT CASSYGGTTEAFF
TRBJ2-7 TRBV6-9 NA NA TGTGCCAGCAGTTACTGGCGGGGCATCCTCCACGAGCAGTACTTC CASSYWRGILHEQYF
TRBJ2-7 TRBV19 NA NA TGTGCCAGTAGTATTCAGGGAGCATCCTACGAGCAGTACTTC CASSIQGASYEQYF
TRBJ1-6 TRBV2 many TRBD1 TGTGCCAGCACCGAGGGGGACAGGGAGGATTCACCCCTCCACTTT CASTEGDREDSPLHF
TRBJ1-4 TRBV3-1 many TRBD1 TGTGCCAGCAGCCAATCGGGGACAGGATTTGAAAAACTGTTTTTT CASSQSGTGFEKLFF
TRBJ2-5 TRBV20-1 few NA TGCAGTGCCGACGAGACCCAGTACTTC CSADETQYF
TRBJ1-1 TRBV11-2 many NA TGTGCCAGCCTACCGGGGGGGGGGACTGAAGCTTTCTTT CASLPGGGTEAFF
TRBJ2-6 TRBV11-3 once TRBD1 TGTGCCAGCAGCTCTCCGGGACAGGAGAATCCCTCTGGGGCCAACGTCCTGACTTTC CASSSPGQENPSGANVLTF
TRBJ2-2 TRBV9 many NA TGTGCCAGCAGCGTCCTCGGGGCCGGGGAGCTGTTTTTT CASSVLGAGELFF
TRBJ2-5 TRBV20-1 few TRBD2 TGCAGTGCTACGCCTCCTAGCGGGAGGGGTAGTCGAGAGACCCAGTACTTC CSATPPSGRGSRETQYF
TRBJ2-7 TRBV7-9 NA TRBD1 TGTGCCAGCAGCCCCCCCGGGACAGGCTTCGAGCAGTACTTC CASSPPGTGFEQYF
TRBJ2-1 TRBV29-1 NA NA TGCAGCGTTCGTCCTAACAATGAGCAGTTCTTC CSVRPNNEQFF
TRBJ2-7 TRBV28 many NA TGTGCCAGCAGCCATCCACAGGCCAGCTCCTACGAGCAGTACTTC CASSHPQASSYEQYF
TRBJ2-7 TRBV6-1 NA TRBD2 TGTGCCAGCGGCCATGGGCTAGCGGGCGGTAACGACGAGCAGTACTTC CASGHGLAGGNDEQYF
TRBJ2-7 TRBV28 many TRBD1 TGTGCCAGCACTCCACCCCGGGTAACAGGGGAGTACTACGAGCAGTACTTC CASTPPRVTGEYYEQYF
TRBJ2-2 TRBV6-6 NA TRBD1 TGTGCCAGCAGTTACTCGATGGGGACAGGGCACACCGGGGAGCTGTTTTTT CASSYSMGTGHTGELFF
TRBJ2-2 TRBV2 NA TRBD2 TGTGCCTCGACTCGGCGGTCTAGCGGGACCACCGGGGAGCTGTTTTTT CASTRRSSGTTGELFF
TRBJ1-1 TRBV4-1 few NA TGCGCCAGCAGCCAAGATATGGGGAGTCGAAACACTGAAGCTTTCTTT CASSQDMGSRNTEAFF
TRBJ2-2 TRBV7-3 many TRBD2 TGTGCCAGCAGCCCCAAGGGTCTAGCGGGAGCACTGACCGGGGAGCTGTTTTTT CASSPKGLAGALTGELFF
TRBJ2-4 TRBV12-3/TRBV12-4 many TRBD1 TGTGCCAGCAGTTTAGTGAGACCGGGGACAGGGAATAACATTCAGTACTTC CASSLVRPGTGNNIQYF
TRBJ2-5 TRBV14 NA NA TGTGCCAGCAGCCAGGACACAGGGTCCCCAAGGAGTATCCAGTACTTC CASSQDTGSPRSIQYF
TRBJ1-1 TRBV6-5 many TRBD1 TGTGCCAGCAGTTATGGGACAGGAGTGGGTGGCACTGAAGCTTTCTTT CASSYGTGVGGTEAFF
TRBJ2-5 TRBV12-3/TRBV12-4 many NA TGTGCCAGCAGTCGTGCAGGGTTGGAGACCCAGTACTTC CASSRAGLETQYF
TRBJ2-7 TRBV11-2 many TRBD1 TGTGCCAGCAGCCGGGGACAGAAGCAGTACTTC CASSRGQKQYF
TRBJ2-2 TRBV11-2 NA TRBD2 TGTGCCAGCAGCCCCGGGACTAGCGGGAGGGAGGGGACCGGGGAGCTGTTTTTT CASSPGTSGREGTGELFF
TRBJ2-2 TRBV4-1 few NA TGCGCCAGCAGCCACAGGGCCGGGGAGCTGTTTTTT CASSHRAGELFF
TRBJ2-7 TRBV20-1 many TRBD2 TGCAGTGCGTATAATCCCGGGACTAGCGCGACCTACGAGCAGTACTTC CSAYNPGTSATYEQYF
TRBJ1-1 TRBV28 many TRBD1 TGTGCCAGCAGTTTCAGGGACAGGACAGGCACTGAAGCTTTCTTT CASSFRDRTGTEAFF
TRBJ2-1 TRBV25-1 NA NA TGTGCCAGCAGTGAATCTTCCGGAGAGCAGTTCTTC CASSESSGEQFF
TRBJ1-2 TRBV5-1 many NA TGCGCCAGCAGCTTCGAACCTAACTATGGCTACACCTTC CASSFEPNYGYTF
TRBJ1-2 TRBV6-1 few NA TGTGCCAGCGGATACCACCCGTGGAAAAACTATGGCTACACCTTC CASGYHPWKNYGYTF